This T cell receptor (beta chain) was recovered during a study of blood T cell repertoires in COVID-19. The germline CDR1 and CDR2 sequences are LNHDA and SQIVND (reference sequence). V lost 9 bases, J lost 2 bases, and 4 bases stayed unmatched. CDR3 size: 14 residues. The method was immunoSEQ multiplex PCR; TCRdb's version includes in-frame clones alone and lacks a portion of them. Of some 110,000 clones in the sample, less than 85% were seen once. The TCR sequence derives from a man aged 25-40 years with acute or convalescent COVID-19. The sequencing sample was made of peripheral blood. V gene TRBV19 combines with J gene TRBJ2-6; TRBD1 aligns across 7 bases. As DNA, the CDR3 is TGTGCCAGCTCAACAGGGGCTGGGGCCAACGTCCTGACTTTC. It encodes CASSTGAGANVLTF.